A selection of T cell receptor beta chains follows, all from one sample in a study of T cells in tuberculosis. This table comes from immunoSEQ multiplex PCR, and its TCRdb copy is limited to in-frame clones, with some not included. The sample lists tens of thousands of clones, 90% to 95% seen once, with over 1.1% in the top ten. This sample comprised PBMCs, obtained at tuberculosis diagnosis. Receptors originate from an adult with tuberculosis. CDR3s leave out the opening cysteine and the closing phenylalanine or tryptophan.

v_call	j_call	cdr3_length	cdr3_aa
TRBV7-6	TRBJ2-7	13	ASSLESSGSHEQY
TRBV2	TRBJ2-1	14	ASRERLAGGHNEQF
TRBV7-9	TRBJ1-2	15	ASSLALEKGTAYGYT
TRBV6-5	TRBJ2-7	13	ASSLGDRGRGEQY
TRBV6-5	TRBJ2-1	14	ASSYGAGGKVNEQF
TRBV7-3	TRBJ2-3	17	ASSLNPLPRGRAADTQY
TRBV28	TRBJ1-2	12	ASRAPGQGYGYT
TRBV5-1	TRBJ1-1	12	ASSLAAASGEAF
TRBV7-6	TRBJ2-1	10	ASSLARNEQF
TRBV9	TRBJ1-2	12	ASSVEPRRGGYT
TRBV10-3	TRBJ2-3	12	AIRRSGNTDTQY
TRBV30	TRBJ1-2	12	AWSVQAPWGGYT
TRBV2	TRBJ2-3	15	ASSERQDLAHTDTQY
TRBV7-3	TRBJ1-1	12	ASSPGQGNTEAF
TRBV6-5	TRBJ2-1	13	ASSPRGLADNEQF
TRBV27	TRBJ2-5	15	ASSPIVLAGAQETQY
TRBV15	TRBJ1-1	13	ATSRDRTLGTRAF
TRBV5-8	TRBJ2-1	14	ASSLRLGRGNNEQF
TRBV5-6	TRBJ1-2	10	ASSLPGQAPT
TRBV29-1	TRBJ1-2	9	SVDPRGGYT
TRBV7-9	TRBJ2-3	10	ASSPPGDTQY
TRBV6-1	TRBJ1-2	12	ASRGQGTVYGYT
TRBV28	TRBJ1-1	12	ASSLGQSNTEAF
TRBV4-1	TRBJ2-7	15	ASSQEVRGDSPYEQY
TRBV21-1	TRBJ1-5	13	ASSKDTRCNQPQH
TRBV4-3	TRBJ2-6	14	ASSQEPVPGANVLT
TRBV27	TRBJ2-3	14	ASSPMTSGRADTQY
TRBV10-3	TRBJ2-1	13	AISETRDSYNEQF
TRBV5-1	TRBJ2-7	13	ASSTTGQGTYEQY
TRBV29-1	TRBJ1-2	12	SVAGRGANYGYT
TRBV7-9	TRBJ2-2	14	ASSETTGTGTGELF
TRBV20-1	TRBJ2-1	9	SAPRVDEQF
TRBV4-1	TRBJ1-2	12	ASSQEQGAYGYT